The present TCR beta chain was sequenced within a study of graft-versus-host responses after intestinal transplantation. The overall study: Transplants were multivisceral, liver-intestinal, or isolated intestinal. The whole recipient group had anti-thymocyte globulin induction followed by tacrolimus and steroids for two to four years.

Libraries were prepared by immunoSEQ multiplex PCR; TCRdb keeps only in-frame clonotypes and omits some of them. The data hold roughly 85,000 clones, with less than 95% observed a single time. The CDR3 extends over 13 amino acids. Unmatched junction bases numbered 6, after V lost 4 bases and J lost 6 bases. Germline V gene sequence: CDR1 SGHNT, CDR2 YYREEE (reference sequence). Overall study results and limits: Recipient marrow held GvH clones, some first seen in ileum or blood.

With regard to this clone: The antigen is undetermined.

The starting material was unstimulated CD8+ T cells sorted from spleen or lymph node cells, obtained before transplant. V gene TRBV5-4 combines with J gene TRBJ2-7, with 8 bases identical to TRBD1. The clonotype was recovered from a human donor who was the organ donor for an intestinal transplant. CDR3 DNA: TGTGCCAGCAGCGCCGGGACAGGAGGCGAGCAGTACTTC. Translating gives CASSAGTGGEQYF.